Below, one TCR beta chain is given with its context. What it binds is not known. Primed by a sample-barcoded 5' primer and a J-beta primer mix, a second PCR proceeded for 7 to 11 cycles. TCRdb fed the 5' RACE reads into MiXCR, producing one record per CDR3 protein. Of about 1.4 million distinct CDR3 sequences listed, 59% are singletons. The V end was cut by 4 bases, the J end by 6 bases, with 10 bases between. This CDR3 region has 14 residues. Per the germline V gene, CDR1 is LGHNA and CDR2 is YSLEER. The sample comes from a study of blood T cells in healthy people across ages. Regarding the study as a whole: Diversity was higher, and naive CD4+ cells more numerous, in long-lived donors than in aged donors.

The sequencing sample was made of blood. The chain combines TRBV4-3 with TRBJ1-6; D might be TRBD1 (6 bases). The receptor comes from a man aged 18 to 30 in good health. CDR3 DNA: TGCGCCAGCAGCCCTCAGGACAGTAATTCACCCCTCCACTTT. This gives the protein CASSPQDSNSPLHF.